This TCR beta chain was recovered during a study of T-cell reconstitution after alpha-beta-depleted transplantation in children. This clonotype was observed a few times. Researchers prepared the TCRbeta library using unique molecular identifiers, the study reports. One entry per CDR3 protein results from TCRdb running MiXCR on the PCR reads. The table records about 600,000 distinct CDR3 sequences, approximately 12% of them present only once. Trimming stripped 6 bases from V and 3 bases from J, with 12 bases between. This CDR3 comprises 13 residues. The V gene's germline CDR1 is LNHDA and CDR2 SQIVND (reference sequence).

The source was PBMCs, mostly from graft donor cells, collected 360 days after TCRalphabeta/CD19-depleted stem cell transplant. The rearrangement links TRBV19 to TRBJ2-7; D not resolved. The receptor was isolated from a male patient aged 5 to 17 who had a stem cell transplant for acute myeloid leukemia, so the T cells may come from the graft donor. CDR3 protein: CASRGGQHYEQYF. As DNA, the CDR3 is TGTGCCAGTAGGGGTGGGCAGCACTACGAGCAGTACTTC.